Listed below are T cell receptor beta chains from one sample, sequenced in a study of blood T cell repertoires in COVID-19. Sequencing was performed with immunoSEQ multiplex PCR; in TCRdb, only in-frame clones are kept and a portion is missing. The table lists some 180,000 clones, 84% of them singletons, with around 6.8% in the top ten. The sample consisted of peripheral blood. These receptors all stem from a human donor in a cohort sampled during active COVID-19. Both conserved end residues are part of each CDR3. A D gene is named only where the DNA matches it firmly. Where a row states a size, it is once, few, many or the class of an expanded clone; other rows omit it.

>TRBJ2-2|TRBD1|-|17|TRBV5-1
CASSSDRGPTNTGELFF
TGCGCCAGCAGCTCTGACAGGGGCCCTACGAACACCGGGGAGCTGTTTTTT
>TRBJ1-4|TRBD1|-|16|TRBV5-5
CASSLGRGSTNEKLFF
TGTGCCAGCAGCTTGGGCAGGGGGTCTACTAATGAAAAACTGTTTTTT
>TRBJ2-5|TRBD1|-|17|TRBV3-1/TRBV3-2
CASSQDFSGGGGETQYF
TGTGCCAGCAGCCAAGATTTTTCAGGGGGCGGAGGAGAGACCCAGTACTTC
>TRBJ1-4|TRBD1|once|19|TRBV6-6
CASSPWTGTASATNEKLFF
TGTGCCAGCAGTCCCTGGACCGGGACAGCCTCTGCAACTAATGAAAAACTGTTTTTT
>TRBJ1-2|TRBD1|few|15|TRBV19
CASSTITGGAYGYTF
TGTGCCAGTAGTACGATAACAGGGGGGGCCTATGGCTACACCTTC
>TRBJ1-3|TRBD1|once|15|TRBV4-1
CASSHSDRAGNTIYF
TGCGCCAGCAGCCATTCGGACAGGGCTGGAAACACCATATATTTT
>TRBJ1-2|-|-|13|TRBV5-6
CASSSPRNYGYTF
TGTGCCAGCAGCTCGCCCCGGAACTATGGCTACACCTTC
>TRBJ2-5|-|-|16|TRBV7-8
CASSLHGRVSEETQYF
TGTGCCAGCAGCCTACATGGGCGGGTCTCCGAAGAGACCCAGTACTTC
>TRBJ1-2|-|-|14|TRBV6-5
CASGAGPLAYGYTF
TGTGCCAGCGGGGCCGGCCCCTTGGCATATGGCTACACCTTC
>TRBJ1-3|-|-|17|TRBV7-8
CASSLGSSRAAGNTIYF
TGTGCCAGCAGCTTAGGCTCGTCGAGGGCCGCTGGAAACACCATATATTTT
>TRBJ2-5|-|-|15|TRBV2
CASKGLEGTQETQYF
TGTGCCAGCAAGGGGTTGGAGGGTACGCAAGAGACCCAGTACTTC
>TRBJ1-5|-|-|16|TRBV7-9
CASSLGVGRATGPQHF
TGTGCCAGCAGCTTAGGTGTCGGCAGAGCGACTGGGCCCCAGCATTTT
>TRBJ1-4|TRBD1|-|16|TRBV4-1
CASSSQLRDRDEKLFF
TGCGCCAGCAGCTCGCAACTCCGGGACAGGGATGAAAAACTGTTTTTT
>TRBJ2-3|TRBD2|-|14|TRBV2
CACRGTSGSITQYF
TGTGCCTGCCGGGGGACTAGCGGGAGCATTACGCAGTATTTT
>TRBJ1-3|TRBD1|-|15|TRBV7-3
CASSPGTEPGNTIYF
TGTGCCAGCAGTCCCGGGACAGAGCCAGGAAACACCATATATTTT
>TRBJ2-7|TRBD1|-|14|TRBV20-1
CSASRGGNFYEQYF
TGCAGTGCTAGTAGAGGGGGCAACTTCTACGAGCAGTACTTC
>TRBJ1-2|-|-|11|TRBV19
CASSTGHGYTF
TGTGCCAGTAGTACAGGGCATGGCTACACCTTC
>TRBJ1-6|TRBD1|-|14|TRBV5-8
CASSFRQGESPLHF
TGTGCCAGCAGCTTCCGACAGGGTGAATCACCCCTCCACTTT
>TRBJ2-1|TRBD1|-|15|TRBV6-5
CASSYRAGGGNEQFF
TGTGCCAGCAGTTACCGGGCAGGGGGCGGCAATGAGCAGTTCTTC
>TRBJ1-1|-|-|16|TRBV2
CASSYKQGAMNTEAFF
TGTGCCAGCAGTTATAAACAGGGAGCCATGAACACTGAAGCTTTCTTT
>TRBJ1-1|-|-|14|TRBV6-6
CASSYSGTSTEAFF
TGTGCCAGCAGTTATAGCGGGACGAGCACTGAAGCTTTCTTT
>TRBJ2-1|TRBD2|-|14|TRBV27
CASRPGLENNEQFF
TGTGCCAGCAGGCCCGGACTAGAAAACAATGAGCAGTTCTTC
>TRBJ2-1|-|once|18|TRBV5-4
CASSPDGSGFQAGDEQFF
TGTGCCAGCAGCCCGGATGGATCGGGGTTCCAGGCTGGCGATGAGCAGTTCTTC
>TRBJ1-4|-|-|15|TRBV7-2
CASSLADRYNEKLFF
TGTGCCAGCAGCTTAGCGGACAGATATAATGAAAAACTGTTTTTT
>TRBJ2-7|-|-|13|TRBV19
CASSIGASYEQYF
TGTGCCAGTAGTATAGGGGCGTCTTACGAGCAGTACTTC
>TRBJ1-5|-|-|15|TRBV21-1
CASSKAKEADQPQHF
TGTGCCAGCAGCAAAGCGAAAGAGGCGGATCAGCCCCAGCATTTT
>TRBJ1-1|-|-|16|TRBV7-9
CASSPGVGAIPTEAFF
TGTGCCAGCAGCCCAGGGGTCGGGGCCATCCCTACTGAAGCTTTCTTT
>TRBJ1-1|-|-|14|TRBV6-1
CASSEAGLNTEAFF
TGTGCCAGCAGTGAGGCGGGCTTGAACACTGAAGCTTTCTTT
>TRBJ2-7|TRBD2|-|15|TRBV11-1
CASNYPSRGVYEQYF
TGTGCCAGCAACTACCCCAGCCGGGGGGTCTACGAGCAGTACTTC
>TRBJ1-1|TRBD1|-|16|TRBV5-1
CASSWERDRGHGEAFF
TGCGCCAGCAGCTGGGAACGGGACAGGGGGCATGGTGAAGCTTTCTTT
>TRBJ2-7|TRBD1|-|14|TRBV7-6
CASSFRDRSYEQYF
TGTGCCAGCAGCTTCCGGGACAGGTCCTACGAGCAGTACTTC
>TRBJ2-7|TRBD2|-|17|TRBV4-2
CASSQEGTSGGYYEQYF
TGTGCCAGCAGCCAAGAGGGAACTAGCGGGGGATACTACGAGCAGTACTTC
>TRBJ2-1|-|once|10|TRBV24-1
CATTDGWQFF
TGTGCCACCACAGATGGTTGGCAGTTCTTC
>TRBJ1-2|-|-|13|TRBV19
CASAPGHGYGYTF
TGTGCCAGTGCCCCGGGACACGGATATGGCTACACCTTC
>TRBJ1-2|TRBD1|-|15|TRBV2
CASSEAHRGGYGYTF
TGTGCCAGCAGTGAAGCGCACAGGGGTGGGTATGGCTACACCTTC
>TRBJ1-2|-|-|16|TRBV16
CASSQSVGGQNYGYTF
TGTGCCAGCAGCCAATCAGTCGGGGGTCAGAACTATGGCTACACCTTC
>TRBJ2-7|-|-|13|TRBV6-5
CATARGRLSEQYF
TGTGCCACGGCACGAGGGAGGCTCAGCGAGCAGTACTTC
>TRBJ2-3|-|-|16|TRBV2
CASTPLGGLSTDTQYF
TGTGCCAGCACTCCACTGGGGGGACTTAGCACAGATACGCAGTATTTT
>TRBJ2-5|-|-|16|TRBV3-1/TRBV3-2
CASSPVLGEGGETQYF
TGTGCCAGCAGCCCCGTGCTTGGGGAAGGAGGAGAGACCCAGTACTTC
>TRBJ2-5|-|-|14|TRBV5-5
CASSLFGLQETQYF
TGTGCCAGCAGCTTGTTTGGACTCCAAGAGACCCAGTACTTC
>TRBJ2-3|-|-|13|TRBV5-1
CASSLAGTDTQYF
TGCGCCAGCAGCTTGGCGGGCACAGATACGCAGTATTTT
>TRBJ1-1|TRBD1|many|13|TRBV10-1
CASSGQGATEAFF
TGCGCCAGCAGTGGACAGGGGGCCACTGAAGCTTTCTTT
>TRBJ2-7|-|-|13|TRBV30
CAWTPGPGYEQYF
TGTGCCTGGACCCCAGGGCCGGGTTACGAGCAGTACTTC
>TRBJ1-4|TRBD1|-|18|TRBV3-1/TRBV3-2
CASSQDRGQGSHSEKLFF
TGTGCCAGCAGCCAAGATAGAGGACAGGGGAGTCATAGTGAAAAACTGTTTTTT
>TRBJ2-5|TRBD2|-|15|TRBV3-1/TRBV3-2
CASSQDLTSRETQYF
TGTGCCAGCAGCCAAGATCTGACTAGCAGAGAGACCCAGTACTTC